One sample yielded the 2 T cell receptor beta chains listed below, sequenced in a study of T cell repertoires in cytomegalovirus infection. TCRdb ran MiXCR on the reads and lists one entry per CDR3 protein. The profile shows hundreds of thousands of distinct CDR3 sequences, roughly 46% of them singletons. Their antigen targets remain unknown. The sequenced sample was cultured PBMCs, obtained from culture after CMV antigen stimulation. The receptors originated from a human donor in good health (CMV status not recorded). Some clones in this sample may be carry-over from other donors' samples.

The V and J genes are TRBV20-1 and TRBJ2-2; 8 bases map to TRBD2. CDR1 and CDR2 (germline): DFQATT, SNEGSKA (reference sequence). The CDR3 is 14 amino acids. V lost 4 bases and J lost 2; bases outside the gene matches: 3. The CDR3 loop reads CSAITSGNTGELFF. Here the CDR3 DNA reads TGCAGTGCTATCACTAGCGGTAACACCGGGGAGCTGTTTTTT.

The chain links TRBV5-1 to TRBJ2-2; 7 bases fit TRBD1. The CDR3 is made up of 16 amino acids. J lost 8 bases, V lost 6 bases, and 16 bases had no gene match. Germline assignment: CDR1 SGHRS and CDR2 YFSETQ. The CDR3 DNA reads TGCGCCAGCACTCGACAGGGACAGCAGGATTTGGGGGAGCTGTTTTTT. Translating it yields CASTRQGQQDLGELFF. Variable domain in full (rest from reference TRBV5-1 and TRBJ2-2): KAGVTQTPRYLIKTRGQQVTLSCSPISGHRSVSWYQQTPGQGLQFLFEYFSETQRNKGNFPGRFSGRQFSNSRSEMNVSTLELGDSALYLCASTRQGQQDLGELFFGEGSRLTVL.